The TCR beta chain under discussion was sequenced for a study of shared clonotypes between healthy human individuals. Overall study results and limits: What naive subsets generally showed was a larger estimated richness than memory subsets showed.

Points on this clone: Its antigen is undetermined. Other DNA variants within this sample encode the same CDR3.

CD45RO negativity and positive selection for CCR7 defined naive CD8 cells, a population that excluded terminally differentiated effector memory CD45RA+ cells. The assay was immunoSEQ multiplex PCR, and TCRdb's table has in-frame clones only and misses some. Here the sample spans fewer than 1 million clones, around 96% being singletons. There are 13 residues in the CDR3. V gave up 3 bases and J gave up 2 bases, with 8 bases separating them. Per germline, CDR1 MNHEY and CDR2 SMNVEV (reference sequence). The genes are TRBV27 and TRBJ2-7; possibly TRBD1 for D (6 bases). This sequence was found in a man aged 25-45 years in good health. The sequencing input was naive CD8+ T cells sorted from blood. The CDR3 DNA reads TGTGCCAGCAGTTTGGGACACACCTACGAGCAGTACTTC. Translated, it gives CASSLGHTYEQYF.